This T cell receptor (beta chain) was observed in a study of a mutant IDH1 vaccine in newly diagnosed glioma. As for this clone: The antigen remains unidentified.

As for time point: week 23, last vaccination. A single vaccine dose contained 300 ug of mutant IDH1 20-mer peptide, and topical imiquimod was used with it. Germline V lookup: CDR1 LGHNA, CDR2 YNFKEQ. This CDR3 spans 14 amino acids. The ends lost 5 bases at V and 4 bases at J; junction bases unmatched: 7. Clones were sequenced by immunoSEQ multiplex PCR, and TCRdb holds only the in-frame ones, with some missing. The sample consists of 25,000 to 30,000 clones, approximately 80% of them appearing once. This specimen consisted of PBMCs, obtained from a glioma patient whose treatment included an IDH1 peptide vaccine. The rearrangement joins TRBV4-2 to TRBJ1-1; 7 positions agree with TRBD1. The source is a woman aged 25 to 39 with glioma. The CDR3 region has the DNA TGTGCCAGCAGCGGAACAGGGGAGGGCACTGAAGCTTTCTTT. Translated: CASSGTGEGTEAFF.